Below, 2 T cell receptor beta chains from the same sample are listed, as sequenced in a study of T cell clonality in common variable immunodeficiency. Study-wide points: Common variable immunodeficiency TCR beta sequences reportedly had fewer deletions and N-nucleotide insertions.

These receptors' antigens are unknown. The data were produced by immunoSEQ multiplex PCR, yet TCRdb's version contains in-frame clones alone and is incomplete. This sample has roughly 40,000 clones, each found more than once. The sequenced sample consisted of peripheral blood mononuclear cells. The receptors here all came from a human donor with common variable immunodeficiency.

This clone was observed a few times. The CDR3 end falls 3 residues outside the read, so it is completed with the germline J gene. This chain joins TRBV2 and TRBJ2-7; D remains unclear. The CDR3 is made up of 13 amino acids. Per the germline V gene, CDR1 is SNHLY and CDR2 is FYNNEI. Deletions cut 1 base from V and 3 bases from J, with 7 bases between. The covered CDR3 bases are TGTGCCAGCAGTGAAGGGGCTGTCTACGAG. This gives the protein CASSEGAVYE. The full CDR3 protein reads CASSEGAVYEQYF.

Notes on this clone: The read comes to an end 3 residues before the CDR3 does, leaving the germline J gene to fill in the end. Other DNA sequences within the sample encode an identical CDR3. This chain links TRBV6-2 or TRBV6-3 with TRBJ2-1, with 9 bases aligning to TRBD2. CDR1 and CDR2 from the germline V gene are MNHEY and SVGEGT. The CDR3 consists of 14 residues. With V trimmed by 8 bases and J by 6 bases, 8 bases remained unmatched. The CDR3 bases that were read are TGTGCCAGCCGAGGGACTAGCAGGGCCAATGAG. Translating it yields CASRGTSRANE. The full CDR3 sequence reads CASRGTSRANEQFF.